This record concerns one TCR beta chain sequence. The antigen remains unidentified. Germline V gene lookup returns CDR1 SGHDT and CDR2 YYEEEE. The CDR3 has 15 residues. Trimming removed 4 bases at V and 0 bases at J, with 13 bases between. Generated by immunoSEQ multiplex PCR, the TCRdb table keeps only in-frame clones and is missing some. The repertoire holds approximately 25,000 clones, with roughly 69% as singletons. Comprising roughly 58% females and having a median age of around 59 years (range roughly 20-70), blood donors constituted the healthy controls. The data were taken from a study of somatic mutations in cytotoxic T cells in rheumatoid arthritis. Overall study results and limits: A slight TRBV07 underrepresentation in rheumatoid arthritis patients was reported without multiple-comparison adjustment. CD8+ clonality rose with age in rheumatoid arthritis patients, not healthy controls. Relative to age-matched healthy controls, rheumatoid arthritis patients did not differ significantly in CD8+ T-cell clonality.

Sequencing input: CD8+ T cells sorted from blood. The rearrangement links TRBV5-6 to TRBJ1-1; D is ambiguous. This sequence originates from a woman under 30 in good health. This CDR3 reads CASSPWRTMNTEAFF. The DNA of the CDR3 is TGTGCCAGCAGCCCCTGGCGGACTATGAACACTGAAGCTTTCTTT.